These 17 T cell receptor beta chains came from one sample sequenced in a study of blood T cell repertoires in COVID-19. TCRdb keeps only in-frame clones here, not all; method: immunoSEQ multiplex PCR. The table lists 150,000 to 200,000 clones, around 88% of them singletons. The sequencing input was peripheral blood. The receptors derive from a woman aged 30 to 39 with acute or convalescent COVID-19.

V and J are TRBV10-3 and TRBJ2-1; a possible D gene is TRBD2 (5 bases). The CDR3 totals 10 residues. Trimming cost V 8 bases and J 7 bases, with 6 bases left between them. Germline CDR1 ENHRY, CDR2 SYGVKD. The CDR3 nucleotides are TGTGCCATCGGGGAGAATGAGCAGTTCTTC. This gives the protein CAIGENEQFF.

V is TRBV13 and J is TRBJ2-5, with 9 bases lining up with TRBD1. CDR1 PRHDT and CDR2 FYEKMQ come from the germline V gene (reference sequence). V gave up 5 bases and J gave up 2 bases; unmatched junction bases: 9. The length of the CDR3 is 16 residues. CDR3 protein: CASSPYPDRGQETQYF. The CDR3 nucleotides read TGTGCCAGCAGCCCCTACCCAGACAGGGGGCAAGAGACCCAGTACTTC.

The chain has TRBV27 and TRBJ2-2; no clear D gene. This CDR3 has 14 residues. CDR1 and CDR2 from the germline V gene are MNHEY and SMNVEV (reference sequence). Between the trimmed V and J ends, which lost 3 bases and 0 bases, there was a span of 5 bases. CDR3 nucleotides: TGTGCCAGCAGTTTGGCGGCGAACACCGGGGAGCTGTTTTTT. As protein: CASSLAANTGELFF.

V gene TRBV15 combines with J gene TRBJ2-7; D possibly corresponds to TRBD2 (5 bases). V lost 0 bases to trimming and J lost 7 bases, with 13 bases between them. The CDR3 sequence is 14 residues long. The germline CDR1 and CDR2 sequences are LNHNV and YYDKDF (reference sequence). The CDR3 protein is CATSREVGVVEQYF. For the CDR3, the DNA is TGTGCCACCAGCAGAGAGGTGGGAGTAGTTGAGCAGTACTTC.

J is TRBJ1-4 and V is TRBV20-1, with 7 bases aligning to TRBD1. The V segment lost 3 bases and the J segment 5 bases; nucleotides outside the gene matches: 6. The germline V gene has CDR1 DFQATT and CDR2 SNEGSKA (reference sequence). CDR3 length: 14 amino acids. The DNA of the CDR3 is TGCAGTGCTAGTTTGGGGACAGAGAATGAAAAACTGTTTTTT. Amino acid sequence: CSASLGTENEKLFF.

The chain carries TRBV6-5 and TRBJ2-5; D ambiguous. V was trimmed by 5 bases and J by 4 bases, leaving 8 bases between them. Germline V CDR1 and CDR2: MNHEY, SVGAGI. The CDR3 has 12 amino acids. CDR3 sequence reads: CASSIAGETQYF. As DNA, the CDR3 is TGTGCCAGCAGTATCGCCGGAGAGACCCAGTACTTC.

This clone was found once. The CDR3 protein is CASSLGGTGPYGYTF. The CDR3 DNA sequence: TGTGCCAGCAGCTTAGGTGGGACAGGGCCCTATGGCTACACCTTC. V and J are TRBV13 and TRBJ1-2; the match to TRBD1 covers 9 bases. Germline CDR1 PRHDT, CDR2 FYEKMQ (reference sequence). The length of the CDR3 is 15 residues. V lost 0 bases and J lost 4; bases outside the gene matches: 3.

The genes are TRBV5-1 and TRBJ1-4, with 7 bases identical to TRBD1. The CDR3 sequence is 16 residues long. The V gene's germline CDR1 is SGHRS and CDR2 YFSETQ. With 2 bases clipped from V and 0 bases from J, the junction kept 4 bases outside the gene matches. The DNA of the CDR3 is TGCGCCAGCAGCTTCAGGACAGGAACAACTAATGAAAAACTGTTTTTT. It encodes CASSFRTGTTNEKLFF.

The rearrangement uses TRBV7-2 and TRBJ2-1; 8 nucleotides align to TRBD2. Germline CDR1 and CDR2: SGHTA and FQGNSA. V gave up 2 bases and J gave up 1 base; unmatched junction bases: 4. This CDR3 spans 16 amino acids. The CDR3 DNA follows: TGTGCCAGCAGCTTACAATCGGGGGGGTCCTACAATGAGCAGTTCTTC. Protein product: CASSLQSGGSYNEQFF. Drawing the rest from reference TRBV7-2 and TRBJ2-1, the complete variable domain is GAGVSQSPSNKVTEKGKDVELRCDPISGHTALYWYRQSLGQGLEFLIYFQGNSAPDKSGLPSDRFSAERTGGSVSTLTIQRTQQEDSAVYLCASSLQSGGSYNEQFFGPGTRLTVL.

This chain links TRBV24-1 with TRBJ1-1; 7 bases match TRBD1. Trimming at V came to 4 bases and at J to 0 bases, leaving 7 bases not matched to a gene. The CDR3 totals 16 residues. Germline V lookup: CDR1 KGHDR, CDR2 SFDVKD. The CDR3 sequence: CATSDSRQGLNTEAFF. CDR3 nucleotide sequence: TGTGCCACCAGTGACTCAAGACAGGGATTGAACACTGAAGCTTTCTTT.

In this sample, this clone turned up once. This sequence joins TRBV4-2 and TRBJ2-7; possible D gene TRBD2, 6 bases. Looked up from germline, CDR1 is LGHNA and CDR2 is YNFKEQ. The length of the CDR3 is 14 residues. The V and J ends lost 1 base and 5 bases respectively, with 12 bases between them. The CDR3 is CASSQVPGVDEQYF. The DNA for the CDR3 is TGTGCCAGCAGCCAAGTTCCGGGAGTAGACGAGCAGTACTTC.

The genes are TRBV4-1 and TRBJ1-4; weak D call: TRBD1 (6 bases). V lost 1 base and J 8 bases, leaving 17 bases between the germline ends. There are 16 residues in the CDR3. Per germline, CDR1 MGHRA and CDR2 YSYEKL. CDR3 bases: TGCGCCAGCAGCCAAGTTAAGGGGGGGTTTGACGAAAAACTGTTTTTT. Protein sequence: CASSQVKGGFDEKLFF.

V is TRBV3-1 (or the pseudogene TRBV3-2) and J is TRBJ2-1; 8 nucleotides agree with TRBD2. The junction had 5 bases not matched to a gene; V was cut back by 3 bases and J by 4 bases. Germline CDR1 LGHDT, CDR2 YNNKEL (reference sequence). The CDR3 extends over 15 amino acids. The DNA for the CDR3 is TGTGCCAGCAGCCACTCGGGCGGGGGGTACAATGAGCAGTTCTTC. Translation: CASSHSGGGYNEQFF.

The chain combines TRBV3-1 (or the pseudogene TRBV3-2) with TRBJ1-3; tentative D call: TRBD1 (5 bases). CDR1 LGHDT and CDR2 YNNKEL come from the germline V gene (reference sequence). Trimming pared 0 bases from V and 7 bases from J, leaving 10 bases between. The CDR3 loop spans 14 amino acids. CDR3 nucleotide sequence: TGTGCCAGCAGCCAAGATCGGGGGGGGAACACCATATATTTT. This encodes CASSQDRGGNTIYF.

This clone was observed once. This chain links TRBV14 with TRBJ2-1; possibly TRBD2 for D (6 bases). From germline, CDR1 is SGHDN and CDR2 FVKESK. Between the trimmed V and J ends, which lost 5 bases and 3 bases, there was a span of 14 bases. There are 15 residues in the CDR3. The CDR3 spells CASSLRGNDYNEQFF. The CDR3 coding sequence is TGTGCCAGCAGCTTGCGGGGTAATGACTACAATGAGCAGTTCTTC.

The chain combines TRBV2 with TRBJ2-5, with D possibly TRBD2 on 5 matching bases. The length of the CDR3 is 12 residues. Per germline, CDR1 SNHLY and CDR2 FYNNEI. V lost 3 bases to trimming and J lost 4 bases, with 6 bases between them. The CDR3 DNA reads as TGTGCCAGCAGTGAGGGGAGAGAGACCCAGTACTTC. Translated: CASSEGRETQYF.

The rearrangement joins TRBV6-5 to TRBJ2-5, with 7 bases aligning to TRBD2. Germline CDR1 MNHEY, CDR2 SVGAGI. This CDR3 comprises 15 residues. Unmatched junction bases numbered 14, after V lost 6 bases and J lost 7 bases. CDR3 in amino acids: CASRGDREVFGTQYF. The CDR3 bases are TGTGCCAGCAGGGGGGACCGGGAGGTTTTCGGGACCCAGTACTTC.